The 4 T cell receptor beta chains in this list originate from one sample, sequenced in a study of CD8 T cells in Susac syndrome. The authors reverse transcribed about 0.45 to 1 ug RNA with random hexamers. A single record per CDR3 protein comes from TCRdb applying MiXCR to the immunoSEQ multiplex PCR reads. The table records roughly 170,000 distinct CDR3 sequences, roughly 92% of them present only once. Source material: CD4+ T cells from PBMCs. These receptors were obtained from a human donor with multiple sclerosis.

V gene TRBV24-1 combines with J gene TRBJ1-5; D is undetermined. CDR1 and CDR2 from the germline V gene are KGHDR and SFDVKD. V lost 4 bases to trimming and J lost 5 bases, with 14 bases between them. This CDR3 is built from 15 residues. This CDR3 reads CATSDSGVSDQPQHF. CDR3 nucleotides: TGTGCCACCAGTGACTCCGGGGTATCCGATCAGCCCCAGCATTTT.

The chain links TRBV5-4 to TRBJ2-1; the match to TRBD2 covers 8 bases. The V segment lost 4 bases and the J segment 9 bases; nucleotides outside the gene matches: 9. The CDR3 length is 14 residues. In germline, CDR1 is SGHNT, CDR2 YYREEE (reference sequence). The CDR3 DNA sequence: TGTGCCAGCAGCCTTAGCGGGATTGGTCGTGAGCAGTTCTTC. Protein: CASSLSGIGREQFF. The entire variable domain, with the rest obtained from reference TRBV5-4 and TRBJ2-1, is as follows: ETGVTQSPTHLIKTRGQQVTLRCSSQSGHNTVSWYQQALGQGPQFIFQYYREEENGRGNFPPRFSGLQFPNYSSELNVNALELDDSALYLCASSLSGIGREQFFGPGTRLTVL.

The chain couples TRBV18 to TRBJ1-1; tentatively, D is TRBD1 (5 bases). Germline V gene data show CDR1 as KGHSH and CDR2 as LQKENI. There are 15 residues in the CDR3. Trimming stripped 3 bases from V and 1 base from J, with 12 bases between. The CDR3 nucleotides are TGTGCCAGCTCACCCCCGGGACGCCAGAACACTGAAGCTTTCTTT. This codes for CASSPPGRQNTEAFF.

V is TRBV7-9 and J is TRBJ2-3; TRBD2 agrees at 8 bases. Germline values: CDR1 SEHNR, CDR2 FQNEAQ (reference sequence). This CDR3 comprises 15 residues. The ends lost 1 base at V and 10 bases at J; junction bases unmatched: 10. The CDR3 protein is CASSLGGGFKEAQYF. The CDR3 bases are TGTGCCAGCAGCTTAGGCGGGGGGTTTAAGGAAGCGCAGTATTTT.